This entry features one T cell receptor (beta chain) sequence. Libraries were prepared by immunoSEQ multiplex PCR; TCRdb keeps only in-frame clonotypes and omits some of them. The sample consists of roughly 67,000 clones, around 92% of them appearing once. The data stem from a study of T cell clones after liver transplantation. Sequencing was performed on CD4+ T cells from blood, taken less than 26 months after liver transplant. The sequence was obtained from a human patient who received a liver transplant. Part of the T cell pool may stem from the graft donor.

CDR3 region: CASSQEAGRTEAFF. Here the CDR3 DNA reads TGCGCCAGCAGCCAAGAGGCAGGGCGCACTGAAGCTTTCTTT. The chain carries TRBV4-3 and TRBJ1-1, with D possibly being TRBD1 (5 bases). Between the trimmed V and J ends, which lost 0 bases and 4 bases, there was a span of 9 bases. From germline, CDR1 is LGHNA and CDR2 YSLEER. The CDR3 covers 14 residues.